The 26 T cell receptor beta chains below were found in one sample sequenced in a study of cytomegalovirus exposure and HLA in healthy donors. PCR was performed using 60 Vbeta and 13 Jbeta primers. Clones were sequenced by immunoSEQ multiplex PCR, and TCRdb holds only the in-frame ones, with some missing. The top ten hold 3.7% of the sample, which has 150,000 to 200,000 clones, about three quarters seen once. Sequenced sample: PBMCs. The receptors originated from a woman in her sixties or seventies in good health and CMV-seropositive.

The V call is TRBV7-6, the J call TRBJ2-1, with 7 bases that match TRBD2. Germline V CDR1 and CDR2: SGHVS, FNYEAQ. V trimming: 5 bases; J trimming: 2 bases; junction bases outside the gene matches: 9. The CDR3 contains 16 residues. The CDR3 loop reads CASSALTSVTYNEQFF. The DNA of the CDR3 is TGTGCCAGCAGCGCCCTAACTAGCGTTACCTACAATGAGCAGTTCTTC. The complete variable domain, with remaining parts taken from reference TRBV7-6 and TRBJ2-1, reads GAGVSQSPRYKVTKRGQDVALRCDPISGHVSLYWYRQALGQGPEFLTYFNYEAQQDKSGLPNDRFSAERPEGSISTLTIQRTEQRDSAMYRCASSALTSVTYNEQFFGPGTRLTVL.

The chain uses TRBV9 and TRBJ2-5, with TRBD2 identical over 8 bases. Per germline, CDR1 SGDLS and CDR2 YYNGEE. The J segment lost 3 bases and the V segment lost 4 bases, leaving 11 bases of the junction unmatched. The CDR3 runs to 16 residues. CDR3 amino acids: CASSLLAVRREETQYF. Written as DNA, the CDR3 is TGTGCCAGCAGCCTACTAGCGGTCAGAAGGGAAGAGACCCAGTACTTC.

The chain is built from TRBV7-2 and TRBJ2-2; 7 nucleotides agree with TRBD2. The length of the CDR3 is 16 residues. The junction had 15 bases not matched to a gene; V was cut back by 7 bases and J by 7 bases. CDR1 and CDR2 (germline): SGHTA, FQGNSA. The CDR3 protein is CASTKRKGEGDGELFF. In nucleotides, the CDR3 is TGTGCCAGCACCAAGCGTAAAGGGGAGGGCGACGGGGAGCTGTTTTTT. The variable domain in full, with the rest retrieved from reference TRBV7-2 and TRBJ2-2, is GAGVSQSPSNKVTEKGKDVELRCDPISGHTALYWYRQSLGQGLEFLIYFQGNSAPDKSGLPSDRFSAERTGGSVSTLTIQRTQQEDSAVYLCASTKRKGEGDGELFFGEGSRLTVL.

The table lists this clone with a count of one. The chain combines TRBV6-6 with TRBJ1-1; TRBD1 aligns across 8 bases. Germline trimming cut 6 bases from V and 5 bases from J; bases unmatched to any gene: 8. The CDR3 totals 14 residues. Looked up from germline, CDR1 is MNHNY and CDR2 is SVGAGI (reference sequence). This chain's CDR3 is CASRGQGSRTEAFF. The CDR3 DNA sequence: TGTGCCAGCAGAGGACAGGGAAGCAGAACTGAAGCTTTCTTT.

The rearrangement joins TRBV29-1 to TRBJ2-1; 12 bases match TRBD2. Losses at the gene ends were 7 bases for V and 7 bases for J; bases not matched to a gene: 5. This CDR3 contains 13 residues. Per germline, CDR1 SQVTM and CDR2 ANQGSEA. The CDR3 coding sequence is TGCAGCGGATGGACTAGCGGGGTGAATGAGCAGTTCTTC. This codes for CSGWTSGVNEQFF.

Note on this clone: One end of the junction does not line up with germline, which may come from a read error. The V gene is TRBV19, the J gene TRBJ1-5; 7 nucleotides match TRBD1. The length of the CDR3 is 13 residues. Looked up from germline, CDR1 is LNHDA and CDR2 is SQIVND (reference sequence). CDR3: CASSLDRDQPQHF. The CDR3 DNA follows: TGTGCCAGTAGTCTAGACAGGGATCAGCCCCAGCATTTT.

This clone was counted once. The chain carries TRBV18 and TRBJ2-2; a weak D match, TRBD1 (6 bases). The ends were cut back, 6 bases at V and 0 bases at J, with 14 bases in the middle. This CDR3 is 16 amino acids long. From germline, CDR1 is KGHSH and CDR2 LQKENI. CDR3 DNA: TGTGCCAGCTCGCAATTCGGACAGACGAACACCGGGGAGCTGTTTTTT. This codes for CASSQFGQTNTGELFF. Based on the CDR3 plus reference TRBV18 and TRBJ2-2, the full variable domain is NAGVMQNPRHLVRRRGQEARLRCSPMKGHSHVYWYRQLPEEGLKFMVYLQKENIIDESGMPKERFSAEFPKEGPSILRIQQVVRGDSAAYFCASSQFGQTNTGELFFGEGSRLTVL.

V is TRBV7-8 and J is TRBJ1-2; D perhaps matches TRBD1 (5 bases). The V end was cut by 3 bases, the J end by 6 bases, with 17 bases between. Germline V lookup: CDR1 SGHVS, CDR2 FQNEAQ. This CDR3 has 15 residues. In nucleotides, the CDR3 is TGTGCCAGCAGCTTCTTGCCCGACAGACTGGATGGCTACACCTTC. Translated, it gives CASSFLPDRLDGYTF.

The chain recombines TRBV7-9 with TRBJ2-5; no definite D call. The CDR3 sequence is 13 residues long. Germline CDR1 SEHNR, CDR2 FQNEAQ (reference sequence). Between the trimmed V and J ends, which lost 5 bases and 4 bases, there was a span of 11 bases. CDR3 region: CASSDWVSETQYF. The CDR3 DNA follows: TGTGCCAGCAGCGACTGGGTGTCAGAGACCCAGTACTTC.

This clone was detected only a few times. V usage is TRBV10-3 and J usage is TRBJ2-5, with D perhaps matching TRBD2 (6 bases). Germline V gene sequence: CDR1 ENHRY, CDR2 SYGVKD. The CDR3 consists of 15 residues. The V and J ends lost 6 bases and 3 bases respectively, with 17 bases between them. The CDR3 DNA is TGTGCCATCAGGGACTATAGAGGAGAGAAAGAGACCCAGTACTTC. Its translation is CAIRDYRGEKETQYF.

J is TRBJ2-7 and V is TRBV6-1, with TRBD2 matching 8 bases. CDR1 MNHNS and CDR2 SASEGT come from the germline V gene. This CDR3 has 15 amino acids. J was trimmed by 5 bases and V by 5 bases; bases with no gene match: 11. CDR3 bases: TGTGCCAGCAGTCAAACCGGGACTAGGCTGGACGAGCAGTACTTC. It encodes CASSQTGTRLDEQYF.

This chain uses TRBV7-9 with TRBJ2-7; 9 bases align to TRBD2. V was clipped by 11 bases and J by 4 bases; unmatched bases: 12. CDR3 size: 14 residues. Germline CDR1 SEHNR, CDR2 FQNEAQ (reference sequence). The DNA of the CDR3 is TGTGCCTGCGGGAGGACTAGCGACATTTACGAGCAGTACTTC. Residues: CACGRTSDIYEQYF.

A note on this clone: The junction departs from the called germline gene at one end, perhaps through a read error. The J gene is TRBJ2-1, the V gene TRBV7-9; TRBD2 matches at 12 bases. The CDR3 is made up of 14 amino acids. Germline assignment: CDR1 SEHNR and CDR2 FQNEAQ (reference sequence). CDR3 residues: CSSEIGLAGTGQFF. In DNA form, the CDR3 reads TGTTCCAGCGAAATCGGACTAGCGGGAACCGGGCAGTTCTTC.

The chain joins TRBV5-1 to TRBJ2-7, with TRBD1 matching over 12 bases. CDR1 and CDR2 (germline): SGHRS, YFSETQ. J lost 5 bases, V lost 4 bases, and 10 bases had no gene match. The CDR3 is 16 residues long. DNA for the CDR3: TGCGCCAGCAGCCTGGGAGGGACAGGGGGCTTTGACGAGCAGTACTTC. Amino acids: CASSLGGTGGFDEQYF.

The V call is TRBV7-8, the J call TRBJ2-5, with a tentative D call TRBD1 (6 bases). The CDR3 sequence is 16 residues long. Germline lookup yields CDR1 SGHVS and CDR2 FQNEAQ. V lost 5 bases, J lost 2 bases, and 18 bases lay in between. CDR3 sequence (DNA): TGTGCCAGCAGCCCTCGCTGGACAGTTTCACAAGAGACCCAGTACTTC. Encoded protein: CASSPRWTVSQETQYF.

The chain links TRBV5-1 to TRBJ2-5, with D perhaps TRBD2 (5 bases). Trimming took 4 bases from V and 0 from J, leaving 10 bases between them. The CDR3 has 14 amino acids. In germline, CDR1 is SGHRS, CDR2 YFSETQ. CDR3 in amino acids: CASSPGSDQETQYF. The DNA for the CDR3 is TGCGCCAGCAGCCCGGGGTCCGACCAAGAGACCCAGTACTTC.

The rearrangement uses TRBV14 and TRBJ1-1; 8 bases line up with TRBD1. V shed 4 bases, J shed 1 base, and the junction held 5 bases outside the gene matches. The CDR3 consists of 15 residues. Looked up from germline, CDR1 is SGHDN and CDR2 is FVKESK. In DNA form, the CDR3 reads TGTGCCAGCAGCCTCCGGACAGGGAAGAACACTGAAGCTTTCTTT. Translated, it gives CASSLRTGKNTEAFF.

The genes are TRBV4-1 and TRBJ2-2; D gene ambiguous. Germline V CDR1 and CDR2: MGHRA, YSYEKL. V was clipped by 4 bases and J by 2 bases, with 11 bases between them. This CDR3 contains 15 residues. The CDR3 nucleotides read TGCGCCAGCAGCCCGACTCCCCTTAACACCGGGGAGCTGTTTTTT. Translating it yields CASSPTPLNTGELFF.

This rearrangement joins TRBV9 to TRBJ2-4; D is perhaps TRBD2 (5 bases). V dropped 3 bases and J dropped 5 bases, with 15 bases sitting between them. The CDR3 sequence is 15 residues long. CDR1 and CDR2 from the germline V gene are SGDLS and YYNGEE. Written as DNA, the CDR3 is TGTGCCAGCAGCGGCGGGTCGGGATGGGAAAACATTCAGTACTTC. Translated: CASSGGSGWENIQYF. Based on the CDR3 plus reference TRBV9 and TRBJ2-4, the full variable domain is DSGVTQTPKHLITATGQRVTLRCSPRSGDLSVYWYQQSLDQGLQFLIQYYNGEERAKGNILERFSAQQFPDLHSELNLSSLELGDSALYFCASSGGSGWENIQYFGAGTRLSVL.

The rearrangement joins TRBV18 to TRBJ2-6; D might be TRBD1 (5 bases). The germline CDR1 and CDR2 sequences are KGHSH and LQKENI. This CDR3 is built from 18 residues. The ends were cut back, 7 bases at V and 0 bases at J, with 19 bases in the middle. Here the CDR3 DNA reads TGTGCCAGCTTGGGCGTGGCAGGGCGTAGCTCTGGGGCCAACGTCCTGACTTTC. This sequence encodes CASLGVAGRSSGANVLTF. Filled out from reference TRBV18 and TRBJ2-6, the complete variable domain reads NAGVMQNPRHLVRRRGQEARLRCSPMKGHSHVYWYRQLPEEGLKFMVYLQKENIIDESGMPKERFSAEFPKEGPSILRIQQVVRGDSAAYFCASLGVAGRSSGANVLTFGAGSRLTVL.

This sequence joins TRBV10-3 and TRBJ1-1; 9 nucleotides match TRBD1. Per germline, CDR1 ENHRY and CDR2 SYGVKD. CDR3 size: 14 residues. After removal of 8 bases from V and 6 bases from J, the junction contained 10 bases not matched to a gene. The CDR3 reads CAIGPGDRDAEAFF. The CDR3, as DNA: TGTGCCATCGGACCCGGGGACAGGGACGCTGAAGCTTTCTTT.

The CDR3 nucleotides read TGTGCCAGTGGCCGGTTTTTGGAGAGCTCTGGAAACACCATATATTTT. Protein: CASGRFLESSGNTIYF. The chain employs TRBV19 and TRBJ1-3; no clear D gene. The CDR3 runs to 16 residues. The ends were cut back, 8 bases at V and 0 bases at J, with 17 bases in the middle. The germline CDR1 and CDR2 sequences are LNHDA and SQIVND (reference sequence). Full variable domain (outside the CDR3, taken from reference TRBV19 and TRBJ1-3): DGGITQSPKYLFRKEGQNVTLSCEQNLNHDAMYWYRQDPGQGLRLIYYSQIVNDFQKGDIAEGYSVSREKKESFPLTVTSAQKNPTAFYLCASGRFLESSGNTIYFGEGSWLTVV.

J is TRBJ2-7 and V is TRBV27, with 9 nucleotides matching TRBD1. The V segment lost 2 bases and the J segment 2 bases; nucleotides outside the gene matches: 4. Germline values: CDR1 MNHEY, CDR2 SMNVEV (reference sequence). The CDR3 length is 15 residues. The CDR3 loop reads CASSLGTGRTYEQYF. CDR3 DNA: TGTGCCAGCAGTTTAGGGACAGGGAGAACCTACGAGCAGTACTTC.

The chain carries TRBV7-6 and TRBJ2-1; 9 positions agree with TRBD2. This CDR3 comprises 16 residues. Trimming at V came to 4 bases and at J to 0 bases, leaving 4 bases not matched to a gene. From germline, CDR1 is SGHVS and CDR2 FNYEAQ. The CDR3 is CASSSVAGDSYNEQFF. DNA of the CDR3: TGTGCCAGCAGCTCGGTAGCGGGGGACTCCTACAATGAGCAGTTCTTC.

This clone was detected once. CDR3 residues: CAGGRTDTQYF. The CDR3, as DNA: TGCGCCGGCGGGCGCACAGATACGCAGTATTTT. The gene calls are TRBV4-1 and TRBJ2-3, with a tentative D call TRBD2 (5 bases). The CDR3 loop spans 11 amino acids. V lost 11 bases and J lost 1, with 7 bases in between. The germline gives CDR1 MGHRA, CDR2 YSYEKL.

CDR3 residues: CASSGIGAEFF. DNA for the CDR3: TGTGCCAGCAGCGGAATAGGGGCGGAGTTCTTC. The V and J genes are TRBV9 and TRBJ2-1; tentative D call: TRBD1 (5 bases). CDR1 is SGDLS, CDR2 YYNGEE, per germline. This CDR3 region has 11 residues. V lost 3 bases to trimming and J lost 14 bases, with 12 bases between them.